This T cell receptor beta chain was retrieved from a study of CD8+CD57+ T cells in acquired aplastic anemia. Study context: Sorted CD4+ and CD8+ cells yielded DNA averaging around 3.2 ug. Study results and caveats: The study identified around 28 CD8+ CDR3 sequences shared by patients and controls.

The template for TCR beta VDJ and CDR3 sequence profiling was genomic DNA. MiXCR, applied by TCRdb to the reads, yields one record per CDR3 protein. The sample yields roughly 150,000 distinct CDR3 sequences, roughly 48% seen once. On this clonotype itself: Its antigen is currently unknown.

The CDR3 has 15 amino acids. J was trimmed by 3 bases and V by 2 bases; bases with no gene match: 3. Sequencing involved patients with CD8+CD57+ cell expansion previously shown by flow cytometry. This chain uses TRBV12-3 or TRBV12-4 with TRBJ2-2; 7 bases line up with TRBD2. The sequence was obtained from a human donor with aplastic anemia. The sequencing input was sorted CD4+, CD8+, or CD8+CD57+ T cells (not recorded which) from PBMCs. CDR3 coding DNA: TGTGCCAGCAGTTTAAAGCGGGATTACACCGGGGAGCTGTTTTTT. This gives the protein CASSLKRDYTGELFF.